This entry lists 14 T cell receptor beta chains sequenced from one sample in a study of blood T cell repertoires in COVID-19 (dated by TCRdb to about 2020). The library came from the immunoSEQ multiplex PCR assay. TCRdb stores this immuneACCESS table with in-frame sequences only. Part of the clones is absent; in the studies checked, under half of the shortfall reflects unresolved V genes, and no reason is known for the rest. This sample holds roughly 420,000 clones; roughly 90% were observed only once. Around 0.97% of the sample comes from the top ten. Sequencing input: PBMCs or T cells enriched from blood (not recorded which). The receptors were gathered from a woman aged 25 to 45 with acute COVID-19.

This clone was counted a few times. The sample carries other DNA sequences with the same CDR3. V is TRBV24-1 and J is TRBJ2-5, with TRBD2 identical over 12 bases. V shed 4 bases, J shed 2 bases, and the junction held 7 bases outside the gene matches. CDR1 and CDR2 from the germline V gene are KGHDR and SFDVKD. This CDR3 is built from 17 residues. CDR3 in amino acids: CATSDPTSGGPQETQYF. CDR3 bases: TGTGCCACCAGTGACCCAACTAGCGGGGGGCCACAAGAGACCCAGTACTTC.

Only a few counts were recorded for this clone. DNA for the CDR3: TGTGCCTGGCGGGCTAACAGGGGGGAGAGTGGCTACACCTTC. It is translated as CAWRANRGESGYTF. The chain joins TRBV30 to TRBJ1-2; 8 bases align to TRBD1. The CDR3 spans 14 residues. Looked up from germline, CDR1 is GTSNPN and CDR2 is SVGIG (reference sequence). V shed 5 bases and J 7 bases; nucleotides not matched to a gene: 12. Full variable domain (rest looked up from reference TRBV30 and TRBJ1-2): SQTIHQWPATLVQPVGSPLSLECTVEGTSNPNLYWYRQAAGRGLQLLFYSVGIGQISSEVPQNLSASRPQDRQFILSSKKLLLSDSGFYLCAWRANRGESGYTFGSGTRLTVV.

The chain has TRBV7-3 and TRBJ2-2; 10 positions agree with TRBD2. Germline V gene data show CDR1 as SGHTA and CDR2 as FQGTGA. This CDR3 has 16 residues. Unmatched junction bases numbered 7, after V lost 6 bases and J lost 3 bases. The CDR3 bases are TGTGCCAGCAGTCCAGGACTAGCGGTTCACACCGGGGAGCTGTTTTTT. It is translated as CASSPGLAVHTGELFF.

The chain recombines TRBV6-5 with TRBJ1-5, with unresolved D. This CDR3 is built from 13 residues. Germline V gene lookup returns CDR1 MNHEY and CDR2 SVGAGI. V was trimmed by 5 bases and J by 7 bases, leaving 12 bases between them. The CDR3 sequence is CASSPGTLQPQHF. The CDR3 DNA is TGTGCCAGCAGTCCGGGAACCTTGCAGCCCCAGCATTTT.

The chain employs TRBV6-4 and TRBJ2-1; 8 bases agree with TRBD2. V was clipped by 3 bases and J by 7 bases; unmatched bases: 11. In germline, CDR1 is MRHNA, CDR2 SNTAGT. This CDR3 spans 16 amino acids. CDR3 sequence reads: CASSDSSRGTRNEQFF. The DNA of the CDR3 is TGTGCCAGCAGTGATTCCAGCAGAGGGACTAGGAATGAGCAGTTCTTC.

This chain uses TRBV18 with TRBJ1-4; D might be TRBD1 (5 bases). The CDR3 contains 15 residues. The V gene's germline CDR1 is KGHSH and CDR2 LQKENI. V dropped 2 bases and J dropped 3 bases, with 10 bases sitting between them. The DNA of the CDR3 is TGTGCCAGCTCACCAGCGGCAGGGCCTAATGAAAAACTGTTTTTT. Its translation is CASSPAAGPNEKLFF.

This clone showed up just a few times. V gene TRBV9 combines with J gene TRBJ2-1; 13 nucleotides line up with TRBD2. V dropped 3 bases and J dropped 5; count of bases not matched to a gene: 5. The CDR3 sequence is 16 residues long. Germline V gives CDR1 SGDLS, CDR2 YYNGEE. The CDR3 sequence is CASSAFGLAGDNEQFF. The CDR3, as DNA: TGTGCCAGCAGCGCGTTCGGACTAGCGGGGGACAATGAGCAGTTCTTC. Combining the CDR3 with reference TRBV9 and TRBJ2-1 gives the whole variable domain DSGVTQTPKHLITATGQRVTLRCSPRSGDLSVYWYQQSLDQGLQFLIQYYNGEERAKGNILERFSAQQFPDLHSELNLSSLELGDSALYFCASSAFGLAGDNEQFFGPGTRLTVL.

The CDR3 DNA reads as TGCGCCAGCAGCTTGCTCGCAGGGAAGGTGGTGGCTTTCTTT. Amino acids: CASSLLAGKVVAFF. J is TRBJ1-1 and V is TRBV5-1; TRBD1 might be the D (5 bases). The CDR3 contains 14 residues. V lost 1 base and J lost 11, with 18 bases in between. Germline V CDR1 and CDR2: SGHRS, YFSETQ.

The CDR3 DNA sequence: TGTGCCAGCAGCCCCAACCGGTGGGGGGAAAGGAACACTGAAGCTTTCTTT. Protein: CASSPNRWGERNTEAFF. The rearrangement links TRBV7-9 to TRBJ1-1; D is possibly TRBD1 (5 bases). The CDR3 extends over 17 amino acids. Germline lookup yields CDR1 SEHNR and CDR2 FQNEAQ (reference sequence). The germline V and J ends were trimmed by 5 bases and 1 base, with 20 bases remaining between them.

The V gene is TRBV27, the J gene TRBJ2-1; 10 positions match TRBD1. The germline V gene has CDR1 MNHEY and CDR2 SMNVEV (reference sequence). CDR3 size: 14 residues. Trimming removed 6 bases from V and 5 bases from J; junction bases left unmatched: 4. CDR3 protein: CASRDRGANNEQFF. DNA for the CDR3: TGTGCCAGCAGGGACAGGGGGGCTAACAATGAGCAGTTCTTC.

This chain links TRBV29-1 with TRBJ1-2, with D possibly TRBD1 on 6 matching bases. Trimming removed 5 bases at V and 5 bases at J, with 12 bases between. The CDR3 is 12 residues long. CDR1 and CDR2 (germline): SQVTM, ANQGSEA. The CDR3 DNA reads TGCAGCGTTACAGACAGGATATATGGCTACACCTTC. Translating gives CSVTDRIYGYTF. The full variable domain, its missing parts supplied by reference TRBV29-1 and TRBJ1-2, is SAVISQKPSRDICQRGTSLTIQCQVDSQVTMMFWYRQQPGQSLTLIATANQGSEATYESGFVIDKFPISRPNLTFSTLTVSNMSPEDSSIYLCSVTDRIYGYTFGSGTRLTVV.

The rearrangement uses TRBV7-9 and TRBJ1-5; D unclear. The CDR3 is 18 residues long. Looked up from germline, CDR1 is SEHNR and CDR2 is FQNEAQ (reference sequence). The V gene lost 7 bases and the J gene lost 6 bases, with 28 bases spanning the gap. The CDR3 spells CASTPTLVVPGGGQPQHF. The CDR3 coding sequence is TGTGCCAGCACCCCGACTTTAGTGGTCCCCGGAGGTGGTCAGCCCCAGCATTTT.

This chain uses TRBV12-3 or TRBV12-4 with TRBJ2-7, with D possibly matching TRBD2 (6 bases). V was shortened by 8 bases and J by 3 bases, with 11 bases between the two germline ends. The length of the CDR3 is 12 residues. The CDR3 nucleotides are TGTGCCAGCTCAACGGGAGACTACGAGCAGTACTTC. Protein: CASSTGDYEQYF.

This clone was seen more than once but under ten times. The V gene is TRBV19, the J gene TRBJ2-1; weak D call: TRBD2 (5 bases). The CDR3 extends over 12 amino acids. The V end was cut by 4 bases, the J end by 10 bases, with 11 bases between. Germline V lookup: CDR1 LNHDA, CDR2 SQIVND (reference sequence). The CDR3 reads CASSSLGREQFF. DNA of the CDR3: TGTGCCAGTAGTAGCCTGGGGAGAGAGCAGTTCTTC.